This T cell receptor (beta chain) is drawn from a study of CD8+CD57+ T cells in acquired aplastic anemia. General study points: A set of approximately 29 CD8+ CDR3 sequences was shared between patients and controls, and these sequences appeared highly expressed in patients.

Per the germline V gene, CDR1 is SGHRS and CDR2 is YFSETQ. This CDR3 region has 18 residues. Trimming removed 6 bases at V and 7 bases at J, with 31 bases between. To note about this clonotype: The antigen is unknown. This may stem from a read error, because a much larger clone lies one nucleotide away.

Genomic DNA constituted the template upon which TCR beta VDJ and CDR3 profiling was performed. A single record per CDR3 protein comes from TCRdb applying MiXCR to the reads. The sample holds a few hundred thousand distinct CDR3 sequences, under 50% seen once. Whoever was chosen for sequencing had shown CD8+CD57+ cell expansion by flow cytometry. Blood was sampled before the patients had received any therapy. The V gene is TRBV5-1, the J gene TRBJ1-2; TRBD1 is a possible D gene (5 bases). The receptor comes from a human donor with aplastic anemia. Sequencing was performed on sorted CD4+, CD8+, or CD8+CD57+ T cells (not recorded which) from PBMCs. The CDR3 DNA follows: TGCGCCAGCAACACCCAGGCCGGGGCAGGTGGGAATAGCGTTGGCTACACCTTC. It translates to CASNTQAGAGGNSVGYTF.